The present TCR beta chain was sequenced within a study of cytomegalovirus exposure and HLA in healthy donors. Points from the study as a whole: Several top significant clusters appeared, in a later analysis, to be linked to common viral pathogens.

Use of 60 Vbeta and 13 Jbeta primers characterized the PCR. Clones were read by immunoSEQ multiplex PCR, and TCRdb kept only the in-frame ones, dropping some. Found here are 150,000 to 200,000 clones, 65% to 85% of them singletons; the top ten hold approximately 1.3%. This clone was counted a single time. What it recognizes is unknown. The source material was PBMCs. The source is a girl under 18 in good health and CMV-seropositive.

The CDR3 sequence: CASSEGGLAGPDTQYF. The CDR3 DNA sequence: TGTGCCAGCAGCGAAGGGGGACTAGCGGGACCAGATACGCAGTATTTT. The chain carries TRBV7-3 and TRBJ2-3; TRBD2 matches at 13 bases. This CDR3 is built from 16 residues. The J segment lost 4 bases and the V segment lost 5 bases, leaving 6 bases of the junction unmatched. CDR1 SGHTA and CDR2 FQGTGA come from the germline V gene.